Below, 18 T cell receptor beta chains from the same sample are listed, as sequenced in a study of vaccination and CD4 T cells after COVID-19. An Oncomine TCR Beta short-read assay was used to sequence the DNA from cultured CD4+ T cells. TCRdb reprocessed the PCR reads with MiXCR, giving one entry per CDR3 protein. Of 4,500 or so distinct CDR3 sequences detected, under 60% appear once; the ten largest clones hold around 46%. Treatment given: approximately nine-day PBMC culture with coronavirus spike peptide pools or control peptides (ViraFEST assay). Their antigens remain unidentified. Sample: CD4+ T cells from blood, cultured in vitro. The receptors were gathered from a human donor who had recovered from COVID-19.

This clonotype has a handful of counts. The CDR3 spells CASSLGGQETQYF. The CDR3 DNA follows: TGTGCCAGCAGTCTCGGGGGCCAAGAGACCCAGTACTTC. V gene TRBV2 combines with J gene TRBJ2-5, with a possible D match to TRBD2 (6 bases). V lost 5 bases and J lost 1, with 8 bases in between. The length of the CDR3 is 13 residues. Germline V lookup: CDR1 SNHLY, CDR2 FYNNEI.

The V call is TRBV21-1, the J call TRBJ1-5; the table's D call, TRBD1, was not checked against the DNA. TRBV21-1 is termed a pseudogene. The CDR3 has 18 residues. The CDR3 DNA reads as TGTGCCAGCAGCGCCATACCAGGAGGGGGGTATAGCAATCAGCCCCAGCATTTT. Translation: CASSAIPGGGYSNQPQHF.

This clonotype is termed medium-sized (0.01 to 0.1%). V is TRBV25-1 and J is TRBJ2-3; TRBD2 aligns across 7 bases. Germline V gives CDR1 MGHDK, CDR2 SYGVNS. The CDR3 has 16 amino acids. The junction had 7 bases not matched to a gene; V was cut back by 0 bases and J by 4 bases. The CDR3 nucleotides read TGTGCCAGCAGTGAATACTCGGGGGGACTCGCAGATACGCAGTATTTT. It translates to CASSEYSGGLADTQYF.

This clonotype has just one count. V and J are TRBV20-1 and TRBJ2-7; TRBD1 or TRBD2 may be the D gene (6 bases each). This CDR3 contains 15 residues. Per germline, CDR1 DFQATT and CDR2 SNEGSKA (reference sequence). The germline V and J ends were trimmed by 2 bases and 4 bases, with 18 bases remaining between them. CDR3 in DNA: TGCAGTGCTAGACGGAGGGACAAAGGGGGATACGAGCAGTACTTC. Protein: CSARRRDKGGYEQYF.

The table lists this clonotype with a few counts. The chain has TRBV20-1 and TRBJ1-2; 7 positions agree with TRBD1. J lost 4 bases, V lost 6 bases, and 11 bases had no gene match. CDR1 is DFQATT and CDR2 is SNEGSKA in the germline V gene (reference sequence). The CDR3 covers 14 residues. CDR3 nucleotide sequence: TGCAGTGCCCCGAGCGGGACAGTCTTCTATGGCTACACCTTC. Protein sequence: CSAPSGTVFYGYTF.

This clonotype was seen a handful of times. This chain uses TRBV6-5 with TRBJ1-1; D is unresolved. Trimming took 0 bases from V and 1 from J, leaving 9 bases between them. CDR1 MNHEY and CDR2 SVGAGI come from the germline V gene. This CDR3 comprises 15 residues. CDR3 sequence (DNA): TGTGCCAGCAGTTACTCACGGCAGGAGAACACTGAAGCTTTCTTT. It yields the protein CASSYSRQENTEAFF.

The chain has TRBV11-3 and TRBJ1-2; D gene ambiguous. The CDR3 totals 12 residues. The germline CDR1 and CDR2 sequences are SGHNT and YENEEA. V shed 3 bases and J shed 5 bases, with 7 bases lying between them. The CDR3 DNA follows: TGTGCCAGCAGCTTTTCGGGTTATGGCTACACCTTC. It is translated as CASSFSGYGYTF.

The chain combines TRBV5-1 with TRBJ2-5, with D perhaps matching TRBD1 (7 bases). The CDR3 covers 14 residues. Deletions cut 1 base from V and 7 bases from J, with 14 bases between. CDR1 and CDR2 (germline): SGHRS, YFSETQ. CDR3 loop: CASSLYGTAGTQYF. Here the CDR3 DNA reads TGCGCCAGCAGCTTGTATGGGACAGCGGGGACCCAGTACTTC.

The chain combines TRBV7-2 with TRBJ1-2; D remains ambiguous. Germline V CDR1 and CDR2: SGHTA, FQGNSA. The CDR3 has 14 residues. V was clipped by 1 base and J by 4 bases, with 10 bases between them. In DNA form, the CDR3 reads TGTGCCAGCAGCTTAGATGGCGGGTTCTATGGCTACACCTTC. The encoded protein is CASSLDGGFYGYTF. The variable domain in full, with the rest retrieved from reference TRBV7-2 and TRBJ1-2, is GAGVSQSPSNKVTEKGKDVELRCDPISGHTALYWYRQSLGQGLEFLIYFQGNSAPDKSGLPSDRFSAERTGGSVSTLTIQRTQQEDSAVYLCASSLDGGFYGYTFGSGTRLTVV.

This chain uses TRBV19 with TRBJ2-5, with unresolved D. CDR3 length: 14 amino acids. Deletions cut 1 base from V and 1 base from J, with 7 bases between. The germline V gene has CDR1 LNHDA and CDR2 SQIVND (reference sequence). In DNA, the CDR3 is TGTGCCAGTAGTATAGGTCCCAGCCAAGAGACCCAGTACTTC. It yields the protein CASSIGPSQETQYF.

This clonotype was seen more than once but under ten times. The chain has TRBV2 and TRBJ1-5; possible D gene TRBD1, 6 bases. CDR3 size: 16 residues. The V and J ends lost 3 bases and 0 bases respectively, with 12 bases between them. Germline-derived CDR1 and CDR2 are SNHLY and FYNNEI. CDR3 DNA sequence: TGTGCCAGCAGTGATGGCGCAGGGGCTAGCAATCAGCCCCAGCATTTT. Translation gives CASSDGAGASNQPQHF.

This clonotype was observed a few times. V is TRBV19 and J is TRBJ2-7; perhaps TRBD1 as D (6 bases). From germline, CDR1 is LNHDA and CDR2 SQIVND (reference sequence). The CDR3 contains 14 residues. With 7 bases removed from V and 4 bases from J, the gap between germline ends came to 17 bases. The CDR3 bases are TGTGCCAGTAAACAGGGCCATGCAGATTACGAGCAGTACTTC. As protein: CASKQGHADYEQYF.

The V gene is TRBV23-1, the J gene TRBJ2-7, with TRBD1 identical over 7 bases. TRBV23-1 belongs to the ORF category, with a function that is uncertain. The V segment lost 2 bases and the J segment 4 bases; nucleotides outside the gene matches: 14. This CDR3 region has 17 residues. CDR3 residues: CASSQPSPGQSGYEQYF. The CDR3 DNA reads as TGCGCCAGCAGTCAACCGTCCCCGGGACAGTCAGGATACGAGCAGTACTTC.

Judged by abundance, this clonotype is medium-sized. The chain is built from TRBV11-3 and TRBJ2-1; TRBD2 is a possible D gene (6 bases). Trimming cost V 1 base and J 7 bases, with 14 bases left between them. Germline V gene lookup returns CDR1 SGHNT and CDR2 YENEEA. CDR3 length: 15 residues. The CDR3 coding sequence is TGTGCCAGCAGCTTAGGACGGGAGATGTGGAATGAGCAGTTCTTC. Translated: CASSLGREMWNEQFF.

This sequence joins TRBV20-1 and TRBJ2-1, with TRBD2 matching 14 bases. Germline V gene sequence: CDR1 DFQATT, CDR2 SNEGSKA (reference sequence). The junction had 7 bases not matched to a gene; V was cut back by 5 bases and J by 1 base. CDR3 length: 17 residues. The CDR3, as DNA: TGCAGTGCTGCCGGGACTAGCGGGAGCGTGTCCTACAATGAGCAGTTCTTC. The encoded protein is CSAAGTSGSVSYNEQFF.

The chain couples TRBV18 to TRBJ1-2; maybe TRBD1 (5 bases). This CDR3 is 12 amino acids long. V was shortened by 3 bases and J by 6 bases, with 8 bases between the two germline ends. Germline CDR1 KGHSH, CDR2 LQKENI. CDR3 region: CASSPSGDGYTF. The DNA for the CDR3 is TGTGCCAGCTCACCTTCGGGGGATGGCTACACCTTC.

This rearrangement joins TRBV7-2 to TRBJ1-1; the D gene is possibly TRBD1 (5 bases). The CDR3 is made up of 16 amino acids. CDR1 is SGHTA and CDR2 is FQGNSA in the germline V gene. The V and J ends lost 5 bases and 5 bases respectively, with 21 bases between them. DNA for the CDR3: TGTGCCAGCAGCGCTTTCCCCCGGGGGATGAGGACTGAAGCTTTCTTT. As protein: CASSAFPRGMRTEAFF.

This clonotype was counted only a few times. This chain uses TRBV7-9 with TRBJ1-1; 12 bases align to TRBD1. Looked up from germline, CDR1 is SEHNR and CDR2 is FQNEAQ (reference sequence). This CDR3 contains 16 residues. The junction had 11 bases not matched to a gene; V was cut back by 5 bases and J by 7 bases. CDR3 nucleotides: TGTGCCAGCAGCCCGGCCGGGACAGGGGGCGTCGGTGAAGCTTTCTTT. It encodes CASSPAGTGGVGEAFF.